The rows below give T cell receptor beta chains drawn from one sample of a study of PD-1 blockade in mismatch repair-deficient tumors. The table came from immunoSEQ multiplex PCR; TCRdb's copy has only in-frame clones and leaves some out. This table has roughly 40,000 clones, roughly 84% appearing once. Sequencing was performed on peripheral blood, taken less than 95 weeks after starting pembrolizumab. The receptors come from an adult with mismatch repair-deficient cancer. CDR3s include the opening cysteine and the closing phenylalanine or tryptophan. A D gene is named only where the DNA matches it firmly. Clone size is stated in some rows and not others, as once, few, many or a class when expanded.

TGTGCCAGCAGCTTCCCCTCGGCGGGGAGGGAGACCCAGTACTTC | CASSFPSAGRETQYF | TRBV11-3 | NA | TRBJ2-5 | 15 | NA
TGCGCCAGCAGCTCCCACGGACTAGCGGCCACAGATACGCAGTATTTT | CASSSHGLAATDTQYF | TRBV5-1 | TRBD2 | TRBJ2-3 | 16 | NA
TGTGCCAGCAGCTTTTTCCGAGCGGGGAACTCCTACGAGCAGTACTTC | CASSFFRAGNSYEQYF | TRBV11-3 | TRBD2 | TRBJ2-7 | 16 | NA
TGTGCCAGCAGTCAAGGGACACCGGATACGCAGTATTTT | CASSQGTPDTQYF | TRBV2 | NA | TRBJ2-3 | 13 | NA
TGTGCCAGCAGTGACTCGGACTACAATGAGCAGTTCTTC | CASSDSDYNEQFF | TRBV6-4 | NA | TRBJ2-1 | 13 | NA
TGTGCCAGCAGCCCAAGACTAGCGGGAGGGCCGGGCACAGATACGCAGTATTTT | CASSPRLAGGPGTDTQYF | TRBV27 | TRBD2 | TRBJ2-3 | 18 | NA
TGTGCCAGCCGCGAGGCGGGCCCTCAAGAGACCCAGTACTTC | CASREAGPQETQYF | TRBV18 | NA | TRBJ2-5 | 14 | NA
TGTGCCAGCAGCCAAATTAGGGCTGTTTGGTACGAGCAGTACTTC | CASSQIRAVWYEQYF | TRBV14 | NA | TRBJ2-7 | 15 | once
TGTGCCAGCAGCTTAAAACGGACTAGCTCCTACAATGAGCAGTTCTTC | CASSLKRTSSYNEQFF | TRBV7-2 | TRBD2 | TRBJ2-1 | 16 | NA
TGTGCCAGCAGCCCCTTAGCGGTAAGCTCCTACAATGAGCAGTTCTTC | CASSPLAVSSYNEQFF | TRBV7-9 | NA | TRBJ2-1 | 16 | few
TGCGCCAGCAGCTTGGCCGGGGGACGGGACGGAGAAAAACTGTTTTTT | CASSLAGGRDGEKLFF | TRBV5-1 | NA | TRBJ1-4 | 16 | NA
TGTGCCATCAGTGGCCGTTCGGGGAGAGACACAGATACGCAGTATTTT | CAISGRSGRDTDTQYF | TRBV10-3 | NA | TRBJ2-3 | 16 | NA
TGTGCCTGGAGTGTACTTATAGGGGATGGCTACACCTTC | CAWSVLIGDGYTF | TRBV30 | NA | TRBJ1-2 | 13 | NA
TGTGCCAGCAGGCAGGGGGTTGAAGCTTTCTTT | CASRQGVEAFF | TRBV2 | TRBD1 | TRBJ1-1 | 11 | NA
TGTGCCAGCAGCCCCCTGAACCCTCCCAAGGGAGAAAAACTGTTTTTT | CASSPLNPPKGEKLFF | TRBV5-8 | NA | TRBJ1-4 | 16 | NA
TGTGCCAGTAGTAAGTATCAGGGCTACGAGCAGTACTTC | CASSKYQGYEQYF | TRBV19 | NA | TRBJ2-7 | 13 | NA
TGTGCCAGCAGTCCCGGGACTAGCGCCTACAATGAGCAGTTCTTC | CASSPGTSAYNEQFF | TRBV28 | TRBD2 | TRBJ2-1 | 15 | once
TGCAGCGTCGAGGACAGGAGAACTGAAGCTTTCTTT | CSVEDRRTEAFF | TRBV29-1 | TRBD1 | TRBJ1-1 | 12 | NA
TGTGCCAGTAGTATAGGCAGGGCTCACACTGAAGCTTTCTTT | CASSIGRAHTEAFF | TRBV19 | NA | TRBJ1-1 | 14 | few
TGTGCCAGCAGCTTCACCTCCGGGACAGGGTTGTACGAGCAGTACTTC | CASSFTSGTGLYEQYF | TRBV5-6 | TRBD1 | TRBJ2-7 | 16 | NA
TGTGCCAGCAGCTTGCAGGGCTTGGGTACTGAAGCTTTCTTT | CASSLQGLGTEAFF | TRBV5-4 | NA | TRBJ1-1 | 14 | NA
TGCGCCAGCAGTCCGTACTTGCGGACAGGGGCGAACACTGAAGCTTTCTTT | CASSPYLRTGANTEAFF | TRBV10-1 | TRBD1 | TRBJ1-1 | 17 | NA
TGTGCCTGGAGTGGTCGGCGGGCCCCCACAGATACGCAGTATTTT | CAWSGRRAPTDTQYF | TRBV30 | NA | TRBJ2-3 | 15 | NA